The T cell receptor beta chain under discussion was sequenced for a study of shared clonotypes between healthy human individuals. Positive CCR7 selection of CD45RO-negative cells yielded the naive CD8 cells, and terminally differentiated effector memory CD45RA+ cells were excluded. Assay execution proceeded at the deep level. Genomic DNA per cell subset filled all wells of several immunoSEQ plates. Assay used: immunoSEQ multiplex PCR; TCRdb lists only in-frame clones, some missing. This table holds millions of clones, just under 95% found once. Germline V gene lookup returns CDR1 GTSNPN and CDR2 SVGIG (reference sequence). J gave up 5 bases and V 4 bases, and 6 bases lay outside the gene matches. This CDR3 has 14 residues. General observations from the study: Clonotypes that were shared across a handful of donors made up roughly 5% of naive CD4 clonotypes. Estimated richness was generally greater in naive than memory subsets.

With respect to this clone: Its antigen is unknown.

The TCR comes from a man aged 18 to 30 in good health. The gene calls are TRBV30 and TRBJ2-7, with 12 bases lining up with TRBD2. The sample taken for sequencing was naive CD8+ T cells sorted from blood. CDR3 coding DNA: TGTGCCTGGAATCGACTAGCGGGAGTTAACGAGCAGTACTTC. This encodes CAWNRLAGVNEQYF.